This paragraph covers one T cell receptor beta chain sequence. This sample is part of a study of blood T cell repertoires in COVID-19. Study-level information: Samples representing acute and convalescent COVID-19 were sourced from the United States, Italy and Spain. Sample material is recorded as cDNA or gDNA derived from T cells, B-cell-depleted T cells, or PBMCs.

As processed by the authors: Reference gene primer amplification in the assay estimated nucleated cell counts. The protocol was immunoSEQ multiplex PCR, while the TCRdb copy is restricted to in-frame clones and leaves out a portion. The V and J calls and clone size are taken from that table; D and trimming were inferred from the DNA. The table records about 130,000 clones, 81% of them present only once. Germline CDR1 is SGHNT and CDR2 is YYREEE (reference sequence). The CDR3 has 15 residues. V lost 0 bases to trimming and J lost 2 bases; unmatched junction nucleotides: 3. The chain couples TRBV5-4 to TRBJ2-3, with 7 bases that match TRBD2. Sequencing was performed on peripheral blood. This clonotype originated in a woman between 55 and 75 years old with active or convalescent COVID-19. The CDR3, as DNA: TGTGCCAGCAGCTTGGATAGCGGGCTCACAGATACGCAGTATTTT. Translation gives CASSLDSGLTDTQYF.